The 18 T cell receptor beta chains in this list originate from one sample, sequenced in a study of sequential checkpoint blockade in melanoma. Measured with immunoSEQ multiplex PCR; TCRdb has only the in-frame clones, and not every one. This table holds more than 25,000 clones, about 89% found once. The treatment here: randomized to nivolumab then ipilimumab (arm A) or the reverse (arm B). Sample: CD8+ T cells sorted from blood (inferred from file names), taken from a patient given nivolumab and ipilimumab in sequence. Receptors originate from a human donor with melanoma.

The gene calls are TRBV27 and TRBJ2-1; 10 nucleotides agree with TRBD2. CDR3 length: 15 residues. Germline CDR1 reads MNHEY; CDR2 reads SMNVEV (reference sequence). With 5 bases clipped from V and 7 bases from J, the junction kept 8 bases outside the gene matches. CDR3 nucleotide sequence: TGTGCCAGCAGTCCTCTAGCGGGAGTCTGGAATGAGCAGTTCTTC. As protein: CASSPLAGVWNEQFF.

V and J are TRBV5-1 and TRBJ1-2; D is uncertain. Germline values: CDR1 SGHRS, CDR2 YFSETQ. Trimming took 1 base from V and 0 from J, leaving 13 bases between them. The CDR3 is made up of 16 amino acids. The CDR3 here is CASSLFNGLANYGYTF. CDR3 sequence (DNA): TGCGCCAGCAGCTTGTTTAACGGTTTAGCTAACTATGGCTACACCTTC.

This chain links TRBV4-1 with TRBJ2-5; tentatively, D is TRBD2 (5 bases). The DNA matches TRBJ2-7 better at its end, which makes the J call doubtful. Germline V gives CDR1 MGHRA, CDR2 YSYEKL. This CDR3 contains 15 residues. CDR3 DNA sequence: TGCGCCAGCAGCCAAGATGAGGGCAGTTCCTACGAGCAGTACTTC. As protein: CASSQDEGSSYEQYF.

The chain recombines TRBV4-3 with TRBJ2-7, with no clear D. V was clipped by 5 bases and J by 0 bases, with 11 bases between them. Germline V gene data show CDR1 as LGHNA and CDR2 as YSLEER. There are 14 residues in the CDR3. CDR3 in DNA: TGCGCCAGCAGCTTTAGCCAAGACTCCTACGAGCAGTACTTC. It encodes CASSFSQDSYEQYF.

CDR3 loop: CASSYESSKYTEAFF. The CDR3 nucleotides are TGTGCCAGCAGTTACGAGTCATCAAAATACACTGAAGCTTTCTTT. This sequence joins TRBV6-6 and TRBJ1-1; the D is unclear. CDR3 length equals 15 residues. Germline V gives CDR1 MNHNY, CDR2 SVGAGI (reference sequence). The V gene lost 2 bases and the J gene lost 3 bases, with 13 bases spanning the gap.

The V call is TRBV28, the J call TRBJ2-7, with 9 bases fitting TRBD2. Germline trimming cut 11 bases from V and 5 bases from J; bases unmatched to any gene: 4. There are 11 residues in the CDR3. The germline V gene has CDR1 MDHEN and CDR2 SYDVKM. The CDR3: CAEGTSNEQYF. The CDR3 bases are TGTGCCGAGGGGACTAGCAACGAGCAGTACTTC.

The chain carries TRBV6-4 and TRBJ2-6; D unclear. Germline V gene sequence: CDR1 MRHNA, CDR2 SNTAGT. Trimming removed 0 bases at V and 0 bases at J, with 3 bases between. This CDR3 is 15 amino acids long. The CDR3 DNA reads as TGTGCCAGCAGTGACTCGAGCTCTGGGGCCAACGTCCTGACTTTC. It yields the protein CASSDSSSGANVLTF.

The V call is TRBV27, the J call TRBJ2-7; D may be TRBD2 (5 bases). Trimming stripped 2 bases from V and 12 bases from J, with 14 bases between. From germline, CDR1 is MNHEY and CDR2 SMNVEV (reference sequence). The length of the CDR3 is 12 residues. The CDR3 nucleotides are TGTGCCAGCAGTTTACCAGGACTTCCGCGGTACTTC. It is translated as CASSLPGLPRYF.

The CDR3 bases are TGCGCCAGCAGCTTGCGGACAGGGGGCTACGTTGAGCAGTTCTTC. This codes for CASSLRTGGYVEQFF. The V and J genes are TRBV5-1 and TRBJ2-1, with 11 bases fitting TRBD1. Germline V gives CDR1 SGHRS, CDR2 YFSETQ. The CDR3 is 15 amino acids. The trim removed 1 base at V and 9 bases at J, leaving 6 bases unmatched.

The chain joins TRBV29-1 to TRBJ2-6; no firm D call. Trimming cost V 5 bases and J 1 base, with 3 bases left between them. Germline V gives CDR1 SQVTM, CDR2 ANQGSEA. There are 12 residues in the CDR3. CDR3: CSVLSGANVLTF. Here the CDR3 DNA reads TGCAGCGTTTTATCTGGGGCCAACGTCCTGACTTTC. Together with reference TRBV29-1 and TRBJ2-6, the CDR3 gives the full variable domain: SAVISQKPSRDICQRGTSLTIQCQVDSQVTMMFWYRQQPGQSLTLIATANQGSEATYESGFVIDKFPISRPNLTFSTLTVSNMSPEDSSIYLCSVLSGANVLTFGAGSRLTVL.

In this sample, this clone turned up a few times. V is TRBV19 and J is TRBJ1-6; TRBD1 matches 7 bases. The CDR3 runs 12 residues. Per the germline V gene, CDR1 is LNHDA and CDR2 is SQIVND (reference sequence). V was pared by 5 bases and J by 10 bases, with 2 bases of the junction left unmatched. This CDR3 is CASSPQGSPLHF. CDR3 nucleotide sequence: TGTGCCAGTAGTCCACAGGGGTCACCCCTCCACTTT. Combining the CDR3 with reference TRBV19 and TRBJ1-6 gives the whole variable domain DGGITQSPKYLFRKEGQNVTLSCEQNLNHDAMYWYRQDPGQGLRLIYYSQIVNDFQKGDIAEGYSVSREKKESFPLTVTSAQKNPTAFYLCASSPQGSPLHFGNGTRLTVT.

The chain couples TRBV28 to TRBJ1-6; tentatively, D is TRBD1 (6 bases). Deletions cut 1 base from V and 7 bases from J, with 8 bases between. CDR1 is MDHEN and CDR2 is SYDVKM in the germline V gene. This CDR3 contains 14 residues. Here the CDR3 reads CASSLSRGNSPLHF. The CDR3 DNA reads TGTGCCAGCAGTTTATCCAGGGGAAATTCACCCCTCCACTTT.

This chain connects TRBV11-2 to TRBJ1-1; D might be TRBD1 (6 bases). Germline CDR1 and CDR2: SGHAT and FQNNGV. The length of the CDR3 is 17 residues. The V and J ends lost 3 bases and 0 bases respectively, with 17 bases between them. CDR3 bases: TGTGCCAGCAGCTTCGCCGGACAGAGTACTATGAACACTGAAGCTTTCTTT. Amino acid sequence: CASSFAGQSTMNTEAFF. Filled out from reference TRBV11-2 and TRBJ1-1, the complete variable domain reads EAGVAQSPRYKIIEKRQSVAFWCNPISGHATLYWYQQILGQGPKLLIQFQNNGVVDDSQLPKDRFSAERLKGVDSTLKIQPAKLEDSAVYLCASSFAGQSTMNTEAFFGQGTRLTVV.

The chain combines TRBV7-9 with TRBJ1-3; possible D gene TRBD1, 6 bases. The CDR3 runs 17 residues. Germline CDR1 is SEHNR and CDR2 is FQNEAQ (reference sequence). The V end was cut by 5 bases, the J end by 0 bases, with 17 bases between. The CDR3 here is CASSPKGGVASGNTIYF. As DNA, the CDR3 is TGTGCCAGCAGCCCAAAGGGGGGGGTCGCCTCTGGAAACACCATATATTTT. The full variable domain, its missing parts supplied by reference TRBV7-9 and TRBJ1-3, is DTGVSQNPRHKITKRGQNVTFRCDPISEHNRLYWYRQTLGQGPEFLTYFQNEAQLEKSRLLSDRFSAERPKGSFSTLEIQRTEQGDSAMYLCASSPKGGVASGNTIYFGEGSWLTVV.

In its sample, this clone was seen a few times. The chain uses TRBV28 and TRBJ2-7; a weak D match, TRBD1 (5 bases). The CDR3 spans 15 residues. V was clipped by 3 bases and J by 6 bases, with 18 bases between them. Germline CDR1 is MDHEN and CDR2 is SYDVKM. The CDR3 DNA is TGTGCCAGCAGTTTCGCCCCGCAAGGGGTGGGCGAGCAGTACGTC. Protein product: CASSFAPQGVGEQYV.

The genes are TRBV13 and TRBJ2-5; the D gene is possibly TRBD2 (6 bases). Trimming stripped 0 bases from V and 5 bases from J, with 7 bases between. This CDR3 spans 13 amino acids. Germline V gene lookup returns CDR1 PRHDT and CDR2 FYEKMQ (reference sequence). CDR3 coding DNA: TGTGCCAGCAGCTTAGGAGGGAGGGAGACCCAGTACTTC. It is translated as CASSLGGRETQYF.

The gene calls are TRBV28 and TRBJ1-2, with 7 bases that match TRBD1. Trimming cost V 1 base and J 2 bases; bases outside gene matches: 7. Germline V gene data show CDR1 as MDHEN and CDR2 as SYDVKM. This CDR3 region has 16 residues. CDR3 sequence: CASSLSPRQGNYGYTF. The CDR3, as DNA: TGTGCCAGCAGTTTATCCCCCCGACAGGGCAACTATGGCTACACCTTC.

The chain recombines TRBV6-5 with TRBJ1-2; TRBD1 matches 11 bases. J lost 4 bases, V lost 4 bases, and 2 bases had no gene match. The germline CDR1 and CDR2 sequences are MNHEY and SVGAGI. This CDR3 spans 14 amino acids. CDR3 in amino acids: CASSWGQGGYGYTF. Here the CDR3 DNA reads TGTGCCAGCAGTTGGGGACAGGGGGGCTATGGCTACACCTTC.